The 20 T cell receptor beta chains listed next were all sequenced from one sample in a study of blood T cell repertoires in COVID-19. Data came from immunoSEQ multiplex PCR; TCRdb stores just in-frame clones and leaves some out. Of 200,000 to 250,000 clones detected, roughly 82% appear once; the ten largest clones hold 4.9%. Input material: peripheral blood. The source is a woman older than 75 with active or convalescent COVID-19.

This sequence joins TRBV18 and TRBJ2-3; TRBD1 matches 9 bases. This CDR3 spans 17 amino acids. Germline V gene lookup returns CDR1 KGHSH and CDR2 LQKENI. The trim removed 6 bases at V and 6 bases at J, leaving 16 bases unmatched. CDR3 in DNA: TGTGCCAGCTCCAAAACGGGACAGGGCGCGGGTGAGGATACGCAGTATTTT. Protein product: CASSKTGQGAGEDTQYF.

J is TRBJ2-7 and V is TRBV19; TRBD2 might be the D (5 bases). Trimming took 6 bases from V and 0 from J, leaving 9 bases between them. The germline CDR1 and CDR2 sequences are LNHDA and SQIVND (reference sequence). CDR3 length equals 13 residues. The DNA of the CDR3 is TGTGCCAGTAGCTTGGGGAGCTCCTACGAGCAGTACTTC. It specifies CASSLGSSYEQYF.

V gene TRBV7-6 combines with J gene TRBJ1-5; D is ambiguous. V dropped 6 bases and J dropped 0 bases, with 18 bases sitting between them. This CDR3 spans 17 amino acids. Germline V gene lookup returns CDR1 SGHVS and CDR2 FNYEAQ. The CDR3 region is CASSPSFVQYSNQPQHF. CDR3 in DNA: TGTGCCAGCAGTCCCTCGTTTGTACAGTATAGCAATCAGCCCCAGCATTTT.

This chain links TRBV2 with TRBJ1-5, with 8 bases that match TRBD1. CDR1 is SNHLY and CDR2 is FYNNEI in the germline V gene. Trimming took 2 bases from V and 6 from J; bases not matched to a gene: 6. The CDR3 is made up of 15 amino acids. Written as DNA, the CDR3 is TGTGCCAGCAGTGAATGGGCAGGGGGCTTTCAGCCCCAGCATTTT. This sequence encodes CASSEWAGGFQPQHF.

The gene calls are TRBV5-1 and TRBJ2-1; no clear D. The germline V and J ends were trimmed by 4 bases and 5 bases, with 13 bases remaining between them. Germline V gene sequence: CDR1 SGHRS, CDR2 YFSETQ. CDR3 length equals 14 residues. CDR3 residues: CASSPFAVNNEQFF. For the CDR3, the DNA is TGCGCCAGCAGCCCCTTTGCAGTAAACAATGAGCAGTTCTTC.

This sequence joins TRBV5-4 and TRBJ1-6; 7 bases match TRBD1. This CDR3 is 14 amino acids long. The germline V gene has CDR1 SGHNT and CDR2 YYREEE (reference sequence). J gave up 8 bases and V 4 bases, and 6 bases lay outside the gene matches. The CDR3 here is CASSKGQIDSPLHF. In DNA form, the CDR3 reads TGTGCCAGCAGCAAGGGACAGATCGATTCACCCCTCCACTTT.

V usage is TRBV15 and J usage is TRBJ2-3, with TRBD2 identical over 9 bases. V lost 1 base and J lost 5; bases outside the gene matches: 4. The CDR3 loop spans 15 amino acids. Germline CDR1 and CDR2: LNHNV and YYDKDF (reference sequence). In DNA, the CDR3 is TGTGCCACCAGCAGAGGAGGCGGGAGGGAAGATACGCAGTATTTT. Amino acid sequence: CATSRGGGREDTQYF.

In this sample, this clone turned up once. The V and J genes are TRBV7-2 and TRBJ2-1; 10 bases match TRBD2. With 2 bases clipped from V and 4 bases from J, the junction kept 5 bases outside the gene matches. Germline V gene sequence: CDR1 SGHTA, CDR2 FQGNSA. The CDR3 runs 16 residues. As DNA, the CDR3 is TGTGCCAGCAGCTTAAATCTAGCGGGAGTATACAATGAGCAGTTCTTC. As protein: CASSLNLAGVYNEQFF.

The chain recombines TRBV19 with TRBJ1-1; D perhaps matches TRBD1 (5 bases). The germline V gene has CDR1 LNHDA and CDR2 SQIVND (reference sequence). V lost 4 bases and J lost 0, with 15 bases in between. The CDR3 totals 16 residues. Here the CDR3 reads CASSRPLRGMNTEAFF. In nucleotides, the CDR3 is TGTGCCAGTAGTAGACCCCTAAGGGGCATGAACACTGAAGCTTTCTTT.

This clone has a single count. The chain uses TRBV24-1 and TRBJ2-3; no clear D. The germline V and J ends were trimmed by 4 bases and 1 base, with 14 bases remaining between them. Germline lookup yields CDR1 KGHDR and CDR2 SFDVKD. The CDR3 is 16 residues long. CDR3 coding DNA: TGTGCCACCAGTGACACCCGAGTGGGCGGCACAGATACGCAGTATTTT. Encoded protein: CATSDTRVGGTDTQYF.

The V gene is TRBV19, the J gene TRBJ2-1; 8 bases agree with TRBD1. Germline V lookup: CDR1 LNHDA, CDR2 SQIVND (reference sequence). J lost 8 bases, V lost 6 bases, and 12 bases had no gene match. CDR3 length: 15 amino acids. The CDR3 is CASSPGTGGIDEQFF. DNA of the CDR3: TGTGCCAGTAGCCCCGGGACAGGCGGGATCGATGAGCAGTTCTTC.

The rearrangement joins TRBV5-1 to TRBJ2-5; maybe TRBD1 (6 bases). Germline-derived CDR1 and CDR2 are SGHRS and YFSETQ. V was clipped by 0 bases and J by 2 bases, with 17 bases between them. The CDR3 extends over 17 amino acids. The CDR3 nucleotides read TGCGCCAGCAGCTTGGGCCGACAGGCCTCACCGCAAGAGACCCAGTACTTC. Translated, it gives CASSLGRQASPQETQYF.

The chain joins TRBV5-1 to TRBJ2-2; 8 bases align to TRBD2. The CDR3 sequence is 16 residues long. Per the germline V gene, CDR1 is SGHRS and CDR2 is YFSETQ. Trimming cost V 4 bases and J 5 bases; bases outside gene matches: 10. DNA for the CDR3: TGCGCCAGCAGCCCCGCATCCGGGACTAGAACCGGGGAGCTGTTTTTT. As protein: CASSPASGTRTGELFF.

The chain uses TRBV4-1 and TRBJ2-7, with 13 bases lining up with TRBD2. Germline CDR1 is MGHRA and CDR2 is YSYEKL. This CDR3 is 17 amino acids long. The junction had 6 bases not matched to a gene; V was cut back by 1 base and J by 3 bases. CDR3 region: CASSQAWGTSGIYEQYF. The CDR3 DNA reads TGCGCCAGCAGCCAAGCATGGGGGACTAGCGGGATCTACGAGCAGTACTTC.

CDR3 nucleotides: TGTGCCAGCAGCTCAGCTTTGGAGTTTCGGGAGCAGTACTTC. Its translation is CASSSALEFREQYF. The genes are TRBV13 and TRBJ2-7; D not resolved. Trimming removed 4 bases at V and 7 bases at J, with 17 bases between. The CDR3 runs 14 residues. Per the germline V gene, CDR1 is PRHDT and CDR2 is FYEKMQ (reference sequence).

The chain couples TRBV29-1 to TRBJ2-2, with D possibly being TRBD1 (5 bases). The V end was cut by 5 bases, the J end by 1 base, with 8 bases between. CDR3 length: 13 residues. Germline values: CDR1 SQVTM, CDR2 ANQGSEA. For the CDR3, the DNA is TGCAGCGTTTTAACAGGGAACACCGGGGAGCTGTTTTTT. This gives the protein CSVLTGNTGELFF.

CDR3 protein: CATQDRANEQFF. The CDR3 DNA sequence: TGTGCCACCCAGGACAGGGCCAATGAGCAGTTCTTC. This chain connects TRBV24-1 to TRBJ2-1; 8 bases align to TRBD1. The V and J ends lost 9 bases and 6 bases, in that order; junction bases with no gene match: 3. This CDR3 comprises 12 residues. CDR1 and CDR2 (germline): KGHDR, SFDVKD.

The genes are TRBV5-1 and TRBJ1-2, with D possibly being TRBD1 (5 bases). The CDR3 is made up of 13 amino acids. V lost 0 bases and J 7 bases, leaving 10 bases between the germline ends. Germline V gene lookup returns CDR1 SGHRS and CDR2 YFSETQ. Here the CDR3 DNA reads TGCGCCAGCAGCTTGGAAGGGGCTGTTGGCTACACCTTC. This encodes CASSLEGAVGYTF.

The V gene is TRBV4-2, the J gene TRBJ2-2; 8 bases are shared with TRBD1. The CDR3 length is 16 residues. CDR1 is LGHNA, CDR2 YNFKEQ, per germline. The junction had 2 bases not matched to a gene; V was cut back by 0 bases and J by 2 bases. CDR3 coding DNA: TGTGCCAGCAGCCAAGAAGCAGGGGGCAACACCGGGGAGCTGTTTTTT. It specifies CASSQEAGGNTGELFF.

The rearrangement links TRBV3-1 (or the pseudogene TRBV3-2) to TRBJ2-1, with D uncertain. Trimming shortened V by 8 bases and J by 3 bases, and 11 bases separated the two germline ends. Germline CDR1 is LGHDT and CDR2 is YNNKEL (reference sequence). The CDR3 consists of 13 residues. The CDR3 reads CASGDGVYNEQFF. CDR3 nucleotide sequence: TGTGCCAGCGGAGACGGAGTCTACAATGAGCAGTTCTTC.